This TCR beta chain was obtained from a study of cytotoxic CD8 clonotypes in ibrutinib-treated CLL. Study context: Researchers reported ten to eleven relapsed/refractory and 15 treatment-naive patients, roughly 18 of them IGHV unmutated.

Here immunoSEQ multiplex PCR was the method, and the copy in TCRdb shows in-frame clones only, minus some. The sample holds fewer than 200,000 clones, around 80% seen once. Notes on the study in general: Clonality was higher at ibrutinib response and returned toward baseline at progression. Public clonotypes proved infrequent, and on treatment they shrank or remained steady.

Details on this clone: Its antigen remains unknown.

The sequenced sample was PBMCs, obtained after 24 months of ibrutinib treatment. The receptor comes from a human donor with chronic lymphocytic leukemia.

DNA for the CDR3: TGTGCCTGGAGTGTACCCGGGCCATTGGTTGGGTTTCGCACTGAAGCTTTCTTT. Translating it yields CAWSVPGPLVGFRTEAFF. The rearrangement joins TRBV30 to TRBJ1-1, with D unclear. Germline CDR1 is GTSNPN and CDR2 is SVGIG (reference sequence). The CDR3 totals 18 residues. V was pared by 0 bases and J by 4 bases, with 24 bases between.